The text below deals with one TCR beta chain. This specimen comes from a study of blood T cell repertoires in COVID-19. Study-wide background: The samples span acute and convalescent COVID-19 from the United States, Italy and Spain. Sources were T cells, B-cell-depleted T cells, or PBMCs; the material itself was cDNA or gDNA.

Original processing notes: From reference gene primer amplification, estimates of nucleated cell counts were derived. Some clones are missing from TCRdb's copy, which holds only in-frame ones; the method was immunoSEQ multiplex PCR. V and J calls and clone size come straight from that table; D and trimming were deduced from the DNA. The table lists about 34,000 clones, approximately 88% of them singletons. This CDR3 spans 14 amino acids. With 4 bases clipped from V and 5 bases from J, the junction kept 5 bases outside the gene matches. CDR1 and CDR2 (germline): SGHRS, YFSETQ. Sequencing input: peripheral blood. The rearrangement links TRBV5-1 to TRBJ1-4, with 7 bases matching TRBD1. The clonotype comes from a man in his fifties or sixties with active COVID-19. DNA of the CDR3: TGCGCCAGCAGCGGGGGACAGCCAAATGAAAAACTGTTTTTT. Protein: CASSGGQPNEKLFF. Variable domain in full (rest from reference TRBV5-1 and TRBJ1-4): KAGVTQTPRYLIKTRGQQVTLSCSPISGHRSVSWYQQTPGQGLQFLFEYFSETQRNKGNFPGRFSGRQFSNSRSEMNVSTLELGDSALYLCASSGGQPNEKLFFGSGTQLSVL.